This is a list of T cell receptor beta chains from one sample in a study of shared clonotypes between healthy human individuals. Using immunoSEQ multiplex PCR, the repertoire was profiled, and TCRdb retains in-frame clones only, with some absent. The table records about 1.5 million clones, about 98% of them present only once. Specimen: naive CD4+ T cells sorted from blood. The receptors derive from a young man in good health. CDR3s include the opening cysteine and the closing phenylalanine or tryptophan. Each record gives: J gene, clone size, V gene, D gene, CDR3 protein, CDR3 DNA. D genes are given only for firm matches. Size is omitted from some rows. Given values are once, few, many or a class for expanded clones.

TRBJ2-7 | - | TRBV6-1 | - | CASSDQTEYLYEQYF | TGTGCCAGCAGCGACCAAACTGAATATCTCTACGAGCAGTACTTC
TRBJ1-5 | - | TRBV28 | TRBD1 | CASSLSGQSNQPQHF | TGTGCCAGCAGTTTATCGGGACAGAGCAATCAGCCCCAGCATTTT
TRBJ2-5 | once | TRBV13 | TRBD1 | CASSLPAAGGETQYF | TGTGCCAGCAGCCTACCGGCGGCAGGGGGAGAGACCCAGTACTTC
TRBJ2-7 | once | TRBV6-6 | - | CASSYSEGRGYEQYF | TGTGCCAGCAGTTATTCGGAGGGGCGAGGCTACGAGCAGTACTTC
TRBJ2-2 | - | TRBV18 | - | CASSPGRGNTGELFF | TGTGCCAGCTCACCGGGCAGGGGCAACACCGGGGAGCTGTTTTTT
TRBJ2-3 | - | TRBV29-1 | TRBD2 | CSVEGAGGRTDTQYF | TGCAGCGTTGAAGGGGCGGGAGGGCGCACAGATACGCAGTATTTT
TRBJ2-3 | - | TRBV7-3 | TRBD2 | CASSLSGNRADTQYF | TGTGCCAGCAGCCTCAGCGGGAATAGGGCAGATACGCAGTATTTT
TRBJ1-1 | - | TRBV18 | - | CASSPGSLDTEAFF | TGTGCCAGCTCACCAGGGAGCTTGGACACTGAAGCTTTCTTT
TRBJ2-1 | - | TRBV5-5 | TRBD2 | CASSFPTSGVNEQFF | TGTGCCAGCAGCTTCCCGACTAGCGGGGTCAATGAGCAGTTCTTC
TRBJ2-1 | - | TRBV18 | - | CASSLLDHRDLTAGEQFF | TGTGCCAGCTCACTATTGGATCATCGCGATCTTACAGCGGGTGAGCAGTTCTTC
TRBJ2-3 | - | TRBV13 | TRBD2 | CASSPDSSGGADTQYF | TGTGCCAGCAGCCCGGACTCCTCGGGAGGTGCAGATACGCAGTATTTT
TRBJ1-2 | - | TRBV7-9 | TRBD1 | CASSLSGTGGIYGYTF | TGTGCCAGCAGCTTATCCGGGACAGGGGGTATATACGGCTACACCTTC
TRBJ2-1 | once | TRBV7-2 | - | CASSLALPGAPGEQFF | TGTGCCAGCAGCTTAGCTTTGCCGGGAGCGCCAGGTGAGCAGTTCTTC
TRBJ2-2 | - | TRBV11-2 | - | CASSFRASEEYGELFF | TGTGCCAGCAGCTTCAGGGCTAGCGAAGAATACGGGGAGCTGTTTTTT
TRBJ2-1 | - | TRBV27 | TRBD2 | CASSLLGLAERDEQFF | TGTGCCAGCAGTTTATTGGGACTAGCGGAGAGGGATGAGCAGTTCTTC
TRBJ2-7 | - | TRBV27 | - | CASSLGGEQYF | TGTGCCAGCAGTTTAGGGGGGGAGCAGTACTTC
TRBJ2-3 | - | TRBV7-9 | - | CASSLGVGTDTQYF | TGTGCCAGCAGCTTAGGGGTAGGCACAGATACGCAGTATTTT
TRBJ2-7 | - | TRBV9 | TRBD1 | CASSVGQGKTYEQYF | TGTGCCAGCAGCGTAGGACAGGGTAAGACCTACGAGCAGTACTTC
TRBJ2-7 | once | TRBV28 | TRBD2 | CASSLTTGGHYEQYF | TGTGCCAGCAGTTTAACGACGGGAGGGCATTACGAGCAGTACTTC
TRBJ1-2 | - | TRBV15 | - | CATSGGPGYTF | TGTGCCACCAGTGGAGGGCCTGGCTACACCTTC
TRBJ1-5 | - | TRBV5-8 | - | CASSFFQPQHF | TGTGCCAGCAGCTTCTTCCAGCCCCAGCATTTT
TRBJ1-2 | - | TRBV7-3 | TRBD1 | CASSLAGGRDYTF | TGTGCCAGCAGCTTAGCAGGGGGCAGAGACTACACCTTC
TRBJ1-5 | - | TRBV7-8 | - | CASSPRLAPSNQPQHF | TGTGCCAGCAGCCCAAGGCTCGCTCCTAGCAATCAGCCCCAGCATTTT
TRBJ2-1 | - | TRBV7-3 | TRBD1 | CASSSNRDRGQMGEQFF | TGTGCCAGCAGCTCAAACCGGGACAGGGGGCAGATGGGTGAGCAGTTCTTC
TRBJ2-6 | - | TRBV9 | - | CASSTSGPGANVLTF | TGTGCCAGCAGCACCTCAGGGCCTGGGGCCAACGTCCTGACTTTC
TRBJ2-7 | - | TRBV30 | - | CAWEGGIYEQYF | TGTGCCTGGGAGGGGGGGATCTACGAGCAGTACTTC
TRBJ2-1 | - | TRBV9 | TRBD2 | CASSGSGSLYNEQFF | TGTGCCAGCAGCGGGAGCGGGAGTCTCTACAATGAGCAGTTCTTC
TRBJ1-1 | - | TRBV7-9 | - | CASSQGTNTEAFF | TGTGCCAGCAGCCAAGGGACGAACACTGAAGCTTTCTTT
TRBJ2-7 | once | TRBV7-2 | - | CASSFKGGGLPSYEQYF | TGTGCCAGCAGCTTCAAGGGGGGGGGACTTCCCTCCTACGAGCAGTACTTC
TRBJ2-7 | - | TRBV14 | - | CASSPGAAGVVFTQPYEQYF | TGTGCCAGCAGCCCAGGGGCCGCAGGGGTAGTTTTTACACAACCCTACGAGCAGTACTTC
TRBJ1-2 | - | TRBV6-5 | - | CASSSVRNYGYTF | TGTGCCAGCAGTTCCGTTCGGAACTATGGCTACACCTTC
TRBJ2-1 | - | TRBV6-1 | TRBD2 | CASSELLAASSYNEQFF | TGTGCCAGCAGTGAGTTACTAGCGGCGAGCTCCTACAATGAGCAGTTCTTC
TRBJ1-4 | - | TRBV28 | - | CASEGRKGRPNEKLFF | TGTGCCAGCGAAGGTAGGAAAGGTCGACCGAATGAAAAACTGTTTTTT
TRBJ2-1 | once | TRBV28 | - | CASSLPSNPSYNEQFF | TGTGCCAGCAGTTTACCTTCGAATCCCTCCTACAATGAGCAGTTCTTC
TRBJ2-5 | - | TRBV5-1 | - | CASSTGGFQETQYF | TGCGCCAGCAGTACCGGCGGTTTCCAAGAGACCCAGTACTTC